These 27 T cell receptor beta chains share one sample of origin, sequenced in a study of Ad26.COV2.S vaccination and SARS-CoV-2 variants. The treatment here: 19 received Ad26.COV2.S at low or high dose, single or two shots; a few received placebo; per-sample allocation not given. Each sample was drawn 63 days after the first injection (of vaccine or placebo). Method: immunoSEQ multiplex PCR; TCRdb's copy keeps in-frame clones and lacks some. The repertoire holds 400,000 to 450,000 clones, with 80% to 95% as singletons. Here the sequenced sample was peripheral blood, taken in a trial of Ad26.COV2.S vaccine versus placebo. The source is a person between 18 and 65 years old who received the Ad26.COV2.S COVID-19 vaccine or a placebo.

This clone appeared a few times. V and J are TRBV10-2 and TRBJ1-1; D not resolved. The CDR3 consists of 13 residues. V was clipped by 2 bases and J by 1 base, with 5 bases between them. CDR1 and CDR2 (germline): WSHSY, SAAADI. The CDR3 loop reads CASSETGNTEAFF. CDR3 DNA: TGCGCCAGCAGTGAGACGGGGAACACTGAAGCTTTCTTT.

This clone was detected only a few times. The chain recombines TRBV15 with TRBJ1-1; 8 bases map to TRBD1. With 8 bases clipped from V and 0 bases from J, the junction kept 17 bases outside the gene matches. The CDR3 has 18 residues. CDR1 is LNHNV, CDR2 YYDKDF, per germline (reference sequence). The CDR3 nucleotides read TGTGCCACCGCGTCCTCTGGCCAGGGGGCGGTCATGAACACTGAAGCTTTCTTT. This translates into CATASSGQGAVMNTEAFF.

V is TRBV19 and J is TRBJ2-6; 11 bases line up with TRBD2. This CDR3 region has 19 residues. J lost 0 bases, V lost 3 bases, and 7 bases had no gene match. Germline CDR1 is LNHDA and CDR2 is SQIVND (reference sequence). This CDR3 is CASSIRGTSGVSGANVLTF. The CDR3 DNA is TGTGCCAGTAGTATCCGAGGGACTAGCGGAGTCTCTGGGGCCAACGTCCTGACTTTC.

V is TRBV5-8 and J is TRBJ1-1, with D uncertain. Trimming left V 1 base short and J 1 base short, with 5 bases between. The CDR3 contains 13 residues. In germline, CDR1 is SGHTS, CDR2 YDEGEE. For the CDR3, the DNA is TGTGCCAGCAGCTTGTCCTGGAACACTGAAGCTTTCTTT. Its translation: CASSLSWNTEAFF.

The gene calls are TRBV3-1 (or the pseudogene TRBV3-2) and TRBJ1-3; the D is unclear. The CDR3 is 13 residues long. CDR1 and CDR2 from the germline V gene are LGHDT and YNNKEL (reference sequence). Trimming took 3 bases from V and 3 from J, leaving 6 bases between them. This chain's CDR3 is CASSQSGGNTIYF. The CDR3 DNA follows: TGTGCCAGCAGCCAGAGCGGTGGAAACACCATATATTTT.

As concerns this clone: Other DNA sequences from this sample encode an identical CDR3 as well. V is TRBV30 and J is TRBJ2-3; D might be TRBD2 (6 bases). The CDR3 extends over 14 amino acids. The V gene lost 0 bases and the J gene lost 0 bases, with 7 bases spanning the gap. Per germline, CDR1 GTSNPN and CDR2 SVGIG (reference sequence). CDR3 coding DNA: TGTGCCTGGAGTGTTGGAGGGAGCACAGATACGCAGTATTTT. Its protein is CAWSVGGSTDTQYF.

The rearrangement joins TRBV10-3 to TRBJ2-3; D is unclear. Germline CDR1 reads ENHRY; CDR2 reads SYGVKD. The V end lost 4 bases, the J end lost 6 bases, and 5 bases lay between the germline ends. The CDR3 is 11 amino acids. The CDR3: CAISVTDTQYF. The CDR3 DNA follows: TGTGCCATCAGTGTAACTGATACGCAGTATTTT.

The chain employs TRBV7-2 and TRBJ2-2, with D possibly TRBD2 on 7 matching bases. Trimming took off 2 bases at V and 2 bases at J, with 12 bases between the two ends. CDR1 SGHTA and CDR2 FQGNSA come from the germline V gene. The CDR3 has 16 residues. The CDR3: CASSLRGDTNTGELFF. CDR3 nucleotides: TGTGCCAGCAGCTTACGGGGGGACACAAACACCGGGGAGCTGTTTTTT.

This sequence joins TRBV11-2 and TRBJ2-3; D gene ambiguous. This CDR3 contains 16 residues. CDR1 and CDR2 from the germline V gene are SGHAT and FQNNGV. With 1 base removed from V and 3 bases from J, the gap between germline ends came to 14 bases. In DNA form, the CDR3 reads TGTGCCAGCAGCTTAGCGTCTTACTACAATACAGATACGCAGTATTTT. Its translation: CASSLASYYNTDTQYF.

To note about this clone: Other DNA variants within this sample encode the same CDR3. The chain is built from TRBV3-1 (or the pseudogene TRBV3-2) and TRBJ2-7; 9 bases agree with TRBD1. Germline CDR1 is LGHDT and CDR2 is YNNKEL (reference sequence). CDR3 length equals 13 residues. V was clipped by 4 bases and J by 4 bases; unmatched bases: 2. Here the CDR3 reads CASSPGQGYEQYF. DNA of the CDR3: TGTGCCAGCAGCCCTGGACAGGGGTACGAGCAGTACTTC.

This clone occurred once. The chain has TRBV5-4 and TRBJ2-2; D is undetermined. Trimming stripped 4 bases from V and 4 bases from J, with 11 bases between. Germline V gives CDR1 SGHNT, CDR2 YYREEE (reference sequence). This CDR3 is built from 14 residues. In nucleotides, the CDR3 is TGTGCCAGCAGCCAATTAGGGTTCACCGGGGAGCTGTTTTTT. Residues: CASSQLGFTGELFF.

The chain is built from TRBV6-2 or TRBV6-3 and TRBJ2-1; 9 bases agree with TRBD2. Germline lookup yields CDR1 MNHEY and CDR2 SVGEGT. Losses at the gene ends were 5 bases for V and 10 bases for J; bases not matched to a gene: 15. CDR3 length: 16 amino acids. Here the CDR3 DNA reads TGTGCCAGCAGTCACCCCACAGCGGGAGGACATCCCGAGCAGTTCTTC. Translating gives CASSHPTAGGHPEQFF.

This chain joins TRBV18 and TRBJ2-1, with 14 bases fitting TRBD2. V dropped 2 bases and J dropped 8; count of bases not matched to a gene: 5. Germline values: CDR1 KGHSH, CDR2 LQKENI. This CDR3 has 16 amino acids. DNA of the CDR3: TGTGCCAGCTCACCATGGGGGACTAGCGGGAGCGATGAGCAGTTCTTC. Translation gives CASSPWGTSGSDEQFF. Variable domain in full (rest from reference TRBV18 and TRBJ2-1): NAGVMQNPRHLVRRRGQEARLRCSPMKGHSHVYWYRQLPEEGLKFMVYLQKENIIDESGMPKERFSAEFPKEGPSILRIQQVVRGDSAAYFCASSPWGTSGSDEQFFGPGTRLTVL.

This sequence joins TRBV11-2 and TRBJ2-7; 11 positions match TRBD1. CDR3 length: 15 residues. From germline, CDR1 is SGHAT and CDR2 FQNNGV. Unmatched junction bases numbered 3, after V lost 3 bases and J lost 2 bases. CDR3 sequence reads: CASSFGTGGTYEQYF. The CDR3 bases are TGTGCCAGCAGCTTTGGGACAGGGGGGACCTACGAGCAGTACTTC.

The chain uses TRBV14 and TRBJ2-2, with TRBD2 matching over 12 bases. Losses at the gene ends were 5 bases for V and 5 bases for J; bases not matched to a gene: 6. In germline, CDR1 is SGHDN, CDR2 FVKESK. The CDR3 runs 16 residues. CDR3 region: CASSKLAGGGTGELFF. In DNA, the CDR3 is TGTGCCAGCAGCAAACTAGCGGGAGGTGGAACCGGGGAGCTGTTTTTT.

The CDR3 spells CSVEDGGDGGYTF. CDR3 in DNA: TGCAGCGTTGAAGACGGGGGGGATGGTGGCTACACCTTC. The rearrangement joins TRBV29-1 to TRBJ1-2; weak D call: TRBD1 (5 bases). The CDR3 length is 13 residues. V shed 0 bases and J shed 7 bases, with 12 bases lying between them. Germline values: CDR1 SQVTM, CDR2 ANQGSEA. The full variable domain, rest sourced from reference TRBV29-1 and TRBJ1-2, is SAVISQKPSRDICQRGTSLTIQCQVDSQVTMMFWYRQQPGQSLTLIATANQGSEATYESGFVIDKFPISRPNLTFSTLTVSNMSPEDSSIYLCSVEDGGDGGYTFGSGTRLTVV.

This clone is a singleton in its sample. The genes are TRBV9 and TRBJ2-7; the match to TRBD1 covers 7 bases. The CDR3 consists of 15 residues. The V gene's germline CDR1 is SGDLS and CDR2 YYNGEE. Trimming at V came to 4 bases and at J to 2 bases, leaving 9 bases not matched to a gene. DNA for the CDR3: TGTGCCAGCAGCTTAACCGGGACAGATACCTACGAGCAGTACTTC. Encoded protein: CASSLTGTDTYEQYF.

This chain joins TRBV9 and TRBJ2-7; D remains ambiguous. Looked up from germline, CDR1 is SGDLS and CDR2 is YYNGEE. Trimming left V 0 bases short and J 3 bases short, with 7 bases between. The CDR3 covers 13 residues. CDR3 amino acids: CASSVGPFYEQYF. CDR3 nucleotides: TGTGCCAGCAGCGTAGGTCCCTTCTACGAGCAGTACTTC.

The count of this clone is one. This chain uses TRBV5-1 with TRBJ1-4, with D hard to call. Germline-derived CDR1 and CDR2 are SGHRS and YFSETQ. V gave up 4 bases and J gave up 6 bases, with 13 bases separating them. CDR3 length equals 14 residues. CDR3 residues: CASSPGSADEKLFF. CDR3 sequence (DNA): TGCGCCAGCAGCCCCGGGTCGGCGGATGAAAAACTGTTTTTT.

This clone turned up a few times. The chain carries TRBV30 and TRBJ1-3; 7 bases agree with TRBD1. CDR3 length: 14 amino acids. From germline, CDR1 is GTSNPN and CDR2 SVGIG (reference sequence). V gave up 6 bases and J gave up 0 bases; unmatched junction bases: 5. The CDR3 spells CACQGVSSGNTIYF. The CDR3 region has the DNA TGTGCCTGCCAGGGGGTCTCCTCTGGAAACACCATATATTTT.

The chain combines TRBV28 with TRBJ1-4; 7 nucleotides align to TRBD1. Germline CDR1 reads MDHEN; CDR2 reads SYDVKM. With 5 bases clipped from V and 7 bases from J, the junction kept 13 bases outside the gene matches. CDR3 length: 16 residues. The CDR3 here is CASSIPSDRVIEKLFF. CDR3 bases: TGTGCCAGCAGTATCCCCTCCGACAGGGTTATTGAAAAACTGTTTTTT.

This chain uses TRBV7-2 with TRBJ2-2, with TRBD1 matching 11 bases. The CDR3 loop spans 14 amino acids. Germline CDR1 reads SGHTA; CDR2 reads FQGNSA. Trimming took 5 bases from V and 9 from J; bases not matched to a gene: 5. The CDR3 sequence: CASSPDRGRRELFF. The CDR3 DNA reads TGTGCCAGCAGCCCGGACAGGGGGCGTAGGGAGCTGTTTTTT. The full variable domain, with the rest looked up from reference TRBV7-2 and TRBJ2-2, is GAGVSQSPSNKVTEKGKDVELRCDPISGHTALYWYRQSLGQGLEFLIYFQGNSAPDKSGLPSDRFSAERTGGSVSTLTIQRTQQEDSAVYLCASSPDRGRRELFFGEGSRLTVL.

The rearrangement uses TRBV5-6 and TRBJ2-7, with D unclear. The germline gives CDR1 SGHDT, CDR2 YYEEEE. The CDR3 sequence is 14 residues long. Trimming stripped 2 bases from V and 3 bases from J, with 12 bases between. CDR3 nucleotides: TGTGCCAGCAGCTTTGACATTGGCAGCTACGAGCAGTACTTC. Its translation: CASSFDIGSYEQYF.

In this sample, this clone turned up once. CDR3: CASSYFGWRNTEAFF. The CDR3 nucleotides are TGTGCCAGCAGTTATTTTGGTTGGCGGAACACTGAAGCTTTCTTT. V gene TRBV6-5 combines with J gene TRBJ1-1; no clear D. The CDR3 has 15 amino acids. The germline V and J ends were trimmed by 3 bases and 1 base, with 12 bases remaining between them. CDR1 and CDR2 from the germline V gene are MNHEY and SVGAGI.

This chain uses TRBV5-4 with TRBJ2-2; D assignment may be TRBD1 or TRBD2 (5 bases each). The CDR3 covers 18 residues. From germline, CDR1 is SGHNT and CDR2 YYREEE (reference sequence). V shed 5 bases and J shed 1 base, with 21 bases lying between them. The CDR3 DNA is TGTGCCAGCAGTCACACCGGCCGGGGCGGGCTGAACACCGGGGAGCTGTTTTTT. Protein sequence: CASSHTGRGGLNTGELFF. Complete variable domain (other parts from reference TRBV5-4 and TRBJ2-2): ETGVTQSPTHLIKTRGQQVTLRCSSQSGHNTVSWYQQALGQGPQFIFQYYREEENGRGNFPPRFSGLQFPNYSSELNVNALELDDSALYLCASSHTGRGGLNTGELFFGEGSRLTVL.

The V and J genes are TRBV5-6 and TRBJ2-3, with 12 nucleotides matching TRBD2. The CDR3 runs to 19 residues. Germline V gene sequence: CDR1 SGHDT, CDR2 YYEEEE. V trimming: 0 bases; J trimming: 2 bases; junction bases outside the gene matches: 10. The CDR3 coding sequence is TGTGCCAGCAGCTTGGCCGAGACTAGCGGGAGCGCCAACACAGATACGCAGTATTTT. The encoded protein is CASSLAETSGSANTDTQYF.

This CDR3 reads CASSVALAAQAYEQYF. CDR3 sequence (DNA): TGTGCCAGCAGCGTAGCCCTAGCGGCTCAGGCCTACGAGCAGTACTTC. J is TRBJ2-7 and V is TRBV9; 7 positions agree with TRBD2. CDR1 and CDR2 from the germline V gene are SGDLS and YYNGEE. The length of the CDR3 is 16 residues. The V gene end was trimmed by 0 bases and the J gene end by 2 bases; junction bases not matched to a gene: 8.